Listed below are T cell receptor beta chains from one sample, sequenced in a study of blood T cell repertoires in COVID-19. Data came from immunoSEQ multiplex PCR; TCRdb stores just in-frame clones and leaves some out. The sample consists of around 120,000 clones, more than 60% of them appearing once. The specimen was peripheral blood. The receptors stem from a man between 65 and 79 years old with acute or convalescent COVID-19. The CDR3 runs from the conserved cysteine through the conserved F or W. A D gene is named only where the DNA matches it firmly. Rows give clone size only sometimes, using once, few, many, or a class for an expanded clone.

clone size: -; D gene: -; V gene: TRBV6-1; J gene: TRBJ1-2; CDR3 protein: CASSDAQGLYGYTF; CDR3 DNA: TGTGCCAGCAGTGATGCCCAGGGCCTTTATGGCTACACCTTC
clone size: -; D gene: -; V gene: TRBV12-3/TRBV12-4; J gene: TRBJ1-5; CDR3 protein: CASSYRANQPQHF; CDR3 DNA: TGTGCCAGCAGTTACAGGGCCAATCAGCCCCAGCATTTT
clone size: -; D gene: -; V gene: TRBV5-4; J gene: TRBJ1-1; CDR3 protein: CASSSTQTGNTEAFF; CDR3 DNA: TGTGCCAGCAGCTCGACGCAAACAGGGAACACTGAAGCTTTCTTT
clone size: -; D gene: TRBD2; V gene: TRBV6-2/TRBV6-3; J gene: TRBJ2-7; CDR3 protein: CASSFPLAGGPRYEQYF; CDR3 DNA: TGTGCCAGCAGTTTCCCACTAGCGGGGGGCCCCCGCTACGAGCAGTACTTC
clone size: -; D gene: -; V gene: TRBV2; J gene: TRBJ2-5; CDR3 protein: CASRTVGRGKDF; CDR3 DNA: TGTGCCAGCCGAACCGTGGGCAGGGGAAAAGACTTC
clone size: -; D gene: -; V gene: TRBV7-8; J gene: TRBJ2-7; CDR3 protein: CASSLTSYEQYF; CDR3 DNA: TGTGCCAGCAGCTTAACTTCCTACGAGCAGTACTTC
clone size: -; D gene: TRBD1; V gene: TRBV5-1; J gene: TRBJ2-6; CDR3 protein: CASSLVGQGNSGANVLTF; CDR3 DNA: TGCGCCAGCAGCTTGGTCGGACAGGGCAACTCTGGGGCCAACGTCCTGACTTTC
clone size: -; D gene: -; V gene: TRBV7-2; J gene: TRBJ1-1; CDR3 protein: CASSLAHPGYLNTEAFF; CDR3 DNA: TGTGCCAGCAGCTTAGCGCACCCGGGTTACTTGAACACTGAAGCTTTCTTT
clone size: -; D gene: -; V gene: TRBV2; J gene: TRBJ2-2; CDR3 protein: CASSEFPPNTGELFF; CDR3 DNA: TGTGCCAGCAGCGAGTTTCCTCCGAACACCGGGGAGCTGTTTTTT
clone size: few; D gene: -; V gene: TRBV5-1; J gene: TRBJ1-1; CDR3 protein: CASRPQGLNTEAFF; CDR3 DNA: TGCGCCAGCAGACCGCAGGGGCTGAACACTGAAGCTTTCTTT
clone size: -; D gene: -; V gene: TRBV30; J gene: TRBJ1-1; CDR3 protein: CAWSRQGNTEAFF; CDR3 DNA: TGTGCCTGGAGTCGGCAGGGGAACACTGAAGCTTTCTTT
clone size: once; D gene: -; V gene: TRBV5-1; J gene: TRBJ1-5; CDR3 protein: CASSLEGTRNQPQHF; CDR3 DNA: TGCGCCAGCAGCTTAGAAGGGACAAGAAATCAGCCCCAGCATTTT
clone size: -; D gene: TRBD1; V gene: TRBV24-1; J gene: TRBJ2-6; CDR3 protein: CATTGAPPNVLTF; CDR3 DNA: TGTGCCACGACAGGGGCACCCCCCAACGTCCTGACTTTC
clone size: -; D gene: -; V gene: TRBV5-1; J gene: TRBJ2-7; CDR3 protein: CASSFFTEEGYEQYF; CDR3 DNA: TGCGCCAGCAGCTTTTTTACCGAAGAGGGCTACGAGCAGTACTTC
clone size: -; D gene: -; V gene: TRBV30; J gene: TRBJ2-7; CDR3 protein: CAWSRSYEQYF; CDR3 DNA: TGTGCCTGGAGCCGGTCCTACGAGCAGTACTTC
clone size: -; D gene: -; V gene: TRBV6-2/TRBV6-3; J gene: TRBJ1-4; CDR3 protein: CASSYEAASLNEKLFF; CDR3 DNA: TGTGCCAGCAGTTACGAGGCAGCATCGTTAAATGAAAAACTGTTTTTT
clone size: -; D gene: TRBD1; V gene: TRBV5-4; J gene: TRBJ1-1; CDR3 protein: CASSSGTGALNTEAFF; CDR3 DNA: TGTGCCAGCAGCAGCGGGACAGGGGCCTTGAACACTGAAGCTTTCTTT
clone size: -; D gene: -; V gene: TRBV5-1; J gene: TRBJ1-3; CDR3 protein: CASSRLAGNTIYF; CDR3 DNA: TGCGCCAGCTCGAGGTTAGCTGGAAACACCATATATTTT
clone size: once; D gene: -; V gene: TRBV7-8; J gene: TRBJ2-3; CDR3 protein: CASSLVRGGPDTQYF; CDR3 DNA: TGTGCCAGCAGCTTAGTGAGGGGGGGGCCAGATACGCAGTATTTT
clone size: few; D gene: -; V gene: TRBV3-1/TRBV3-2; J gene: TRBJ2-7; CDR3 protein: CASSQDVQGGYPFYEQYF; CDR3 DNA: TGTGCCAGCAGCCAAGATGTGCAGGGAGGTTATCCTTTCTACGAGCAGTACTTC
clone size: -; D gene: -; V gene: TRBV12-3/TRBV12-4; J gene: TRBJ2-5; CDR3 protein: CASSITGRETQYF; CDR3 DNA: TGTGCCAGCAGTATTACAGGGAGAGAGACCCAGTACTTC
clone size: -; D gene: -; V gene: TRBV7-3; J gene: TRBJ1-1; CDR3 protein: CASSTGNANTEAFF; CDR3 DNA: TGTGCCAGCAGCACAGGGAACGCGAACACTGAAGCTTTCTTT
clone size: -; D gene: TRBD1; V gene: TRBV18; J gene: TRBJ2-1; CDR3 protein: CASSPLQGAGNEQFF; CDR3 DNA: TGTGCCAGCTCACCACTACAGGGGGCTGGCAATGAGCAGTTCTTC
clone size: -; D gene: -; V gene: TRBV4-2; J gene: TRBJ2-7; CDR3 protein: CASSQGTNSYEQYF; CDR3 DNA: TGTGCCAGCAGCCAAGGGACTAACTCCTACGAGCAGTACTTC
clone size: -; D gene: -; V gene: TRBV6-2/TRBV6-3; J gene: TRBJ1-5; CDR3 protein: CASSIQGNQPQHF; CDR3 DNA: TGTGCCAGCAGTATCCAGGGGAATCAGCCCCAGCATTTT
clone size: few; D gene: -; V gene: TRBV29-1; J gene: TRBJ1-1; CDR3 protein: CSVEDRVNTEAFF; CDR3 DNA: TGCAGCGTTGAAGATCGAGTGAACACTGAAGCTTTCTTT
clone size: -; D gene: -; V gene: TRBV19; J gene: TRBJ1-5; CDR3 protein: CASRDRSSNQPQHF; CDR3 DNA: TGTGCCAGTAGGGATCGGAGTAGCAATCAGCCCCAGCATTTT
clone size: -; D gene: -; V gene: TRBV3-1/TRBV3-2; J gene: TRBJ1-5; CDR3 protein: CASSQDFRNQPQHF; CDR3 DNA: TGTGCCAGCAGCCAAGATTTCAGAAATCAGCCCCAGCATTTT
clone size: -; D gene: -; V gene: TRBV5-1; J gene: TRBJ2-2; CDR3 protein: CASSWGLQNTGELFF; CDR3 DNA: TGCGCCAGCAGCTGGGGACTCCAGAACACCGGGGAGCTGTTTTTT
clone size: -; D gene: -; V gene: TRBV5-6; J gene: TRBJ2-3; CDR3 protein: CASSRLSTDTQYF; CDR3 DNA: TGTGCCAGCAGCCGTTTGAGCACAGATACGCAGTATTTT
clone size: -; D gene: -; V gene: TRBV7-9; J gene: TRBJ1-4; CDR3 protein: CASSFQATNEKLFF; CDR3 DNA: TGTGCCAGCAGCTTTCAAGCGACTAATGAAAAACTGTTTTTT